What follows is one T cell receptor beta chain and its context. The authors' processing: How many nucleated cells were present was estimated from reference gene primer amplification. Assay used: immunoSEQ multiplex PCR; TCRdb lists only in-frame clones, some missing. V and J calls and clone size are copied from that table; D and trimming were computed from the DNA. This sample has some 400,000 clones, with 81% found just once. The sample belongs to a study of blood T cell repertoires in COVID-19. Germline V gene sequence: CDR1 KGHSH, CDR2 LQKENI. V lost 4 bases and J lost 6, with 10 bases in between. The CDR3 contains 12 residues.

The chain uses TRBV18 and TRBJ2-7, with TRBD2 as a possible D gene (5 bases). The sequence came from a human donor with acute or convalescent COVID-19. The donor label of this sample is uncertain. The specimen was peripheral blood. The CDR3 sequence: CASSQTRLEQYF. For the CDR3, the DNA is TGTGCCAGCTCACAAACTAGGCTCGAGCAGTACTTC.